A few counts support the clone carrying this TCR beta chain. The data were obtained in a study of T-cell reconstitution after alpha-beta-depleted transplantation in children. The library targeted TCRbeta and was prepared with unique molecular identifiers. One entry per CDR3 protein, called by TCRdb with MiXCR from the PCR reads. The sample consists of around 130,000 distinct CDR3 sequences, roughly 9% of them appearing once. Germline CDR1 and CDR2: MNHEY and SMNVEV (reference sequence). V was clipped by 5 bases and J by 2 bases; unmatched bases: 7. This CDR3 region has 17 residues. The rearrangement joins TRBV27 to TRBJ2-6; 9 bases are a match to TRBD1. The receptor comes from a girl under three years old who had a stem cell transplant for combined immunodeficiency, so the T cells may come from the graft donor. Specimen: PBMCs, mostly from graft donor cells, collected 180 days after TCRalphabeta/CD19-depleted stem cell transplant. CDR3 protein: CASSRTGGSPGANVLTF. CDR3 DNA sequence: TGTGCCAGCAGTCGCACAGGGGGCTCTCCTGGGGCCAACGTCCTGACTTTC.